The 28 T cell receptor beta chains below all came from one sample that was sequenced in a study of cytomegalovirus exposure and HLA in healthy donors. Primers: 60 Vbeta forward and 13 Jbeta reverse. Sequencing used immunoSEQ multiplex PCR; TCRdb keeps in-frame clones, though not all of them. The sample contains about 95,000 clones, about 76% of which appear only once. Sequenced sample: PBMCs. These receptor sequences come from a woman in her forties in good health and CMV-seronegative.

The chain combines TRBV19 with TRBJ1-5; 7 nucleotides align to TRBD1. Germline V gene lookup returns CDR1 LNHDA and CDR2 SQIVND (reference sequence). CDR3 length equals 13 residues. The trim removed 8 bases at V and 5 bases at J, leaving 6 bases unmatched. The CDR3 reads CASSSTGHQPQHF. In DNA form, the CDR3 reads TGTGCCAGTTCTTCGACAGGGCATCAGCCCCAGCATTTT. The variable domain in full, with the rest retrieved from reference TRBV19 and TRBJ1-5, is DGGITQSPKYLFRKEGQNVTLSCEQNLNHDAMYWYRQDPGQGLRLIYYSQIVNDFQKGDIAEGYSVSREKKESFPLTVTSAQKNPTAFYLCASSSTGHQPQHFGDGTRLSIL.

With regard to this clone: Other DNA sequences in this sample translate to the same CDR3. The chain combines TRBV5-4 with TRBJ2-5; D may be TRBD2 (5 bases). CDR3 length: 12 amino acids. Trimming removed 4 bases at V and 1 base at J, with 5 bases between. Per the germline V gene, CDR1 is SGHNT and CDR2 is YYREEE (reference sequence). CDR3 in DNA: TGTGCCAGCAGCAGCGGCCAAGAGACCCAGTACTTC. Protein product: CASSSGQETQYF.

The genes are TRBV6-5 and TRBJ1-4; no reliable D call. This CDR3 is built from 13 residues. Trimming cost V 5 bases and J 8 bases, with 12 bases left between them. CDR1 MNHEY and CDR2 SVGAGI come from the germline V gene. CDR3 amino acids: CASSPTLREKLFF. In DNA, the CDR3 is TGTGCCAGCAGTCCTACTCTTCGGGAAAAACTGTTTTTT.

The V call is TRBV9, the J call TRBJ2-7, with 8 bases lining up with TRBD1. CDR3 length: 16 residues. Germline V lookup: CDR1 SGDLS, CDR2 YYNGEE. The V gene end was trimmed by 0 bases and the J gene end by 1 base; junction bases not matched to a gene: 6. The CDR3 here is CASSVGTGLPSYEQYF. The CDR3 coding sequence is TGTGCCAGCAGCGTAGGGACAGGGTTACCTTCCTACGAGCAGTACTTC.

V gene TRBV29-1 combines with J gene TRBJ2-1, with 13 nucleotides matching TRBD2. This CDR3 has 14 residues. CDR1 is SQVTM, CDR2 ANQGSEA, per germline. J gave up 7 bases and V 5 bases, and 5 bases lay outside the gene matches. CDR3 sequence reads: CSVLPTSGGNEQFF. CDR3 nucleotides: TGCAGCGTTTTACCGACTAGCGGGGGGAATGAGCAGTTCTTC.

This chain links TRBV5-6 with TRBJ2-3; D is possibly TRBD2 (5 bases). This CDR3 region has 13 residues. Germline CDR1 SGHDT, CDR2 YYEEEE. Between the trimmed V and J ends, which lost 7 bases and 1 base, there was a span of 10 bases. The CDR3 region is CASCVGGTDTQYF. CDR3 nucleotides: TGTGCCAGCTGTGTCGGGGGCACAGATACGCAGTATTTT.

This CDR3 reads CASSQGQGPSPLHF. In DNA form, the CDR3 reads TGTGCCAGCAGCCAGGGACAGGGCCCTTCACCCCTCCACTTT. The V call is TRBV7-9, the J call TRBJ1-6, with TRBD1 matching over 9 bases. The germline gives CDR1 SEHNR, CDR2 FQNEAQ (reference sequence). The J segment lost 9 bases and the V segment lost 5 bases, leaving 5 bases of the junction unmatched. This CDR3 region has 14 residues.

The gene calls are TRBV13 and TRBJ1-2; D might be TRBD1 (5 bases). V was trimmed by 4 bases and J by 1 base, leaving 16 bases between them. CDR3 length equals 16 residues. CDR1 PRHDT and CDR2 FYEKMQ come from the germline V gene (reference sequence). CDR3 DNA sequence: TGTGCCAGCAGCTCAATGACAGACAAGTTTAACTATGGCTACACCTTC. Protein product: CASSSMTDKFNYGYTF.

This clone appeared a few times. CDR3 amino acids: CASSAGGREGSEQYF. CDR3 nucleotides: TGTGCCAGCAGCGCCGGGGGACGGGAGGGGTCCGAGCAGTACTTC. The V gene is TRBV9, the J gene TRBJ2-7; 8 nucleotides line up with TRBD2. The germline gives CDR1 SGDLS, CDR2 YYNGEE. The CDR3 runs to 15 residues. J gave up 6 bases and V 3 bases, and 11 bases lay outside the gene matches.

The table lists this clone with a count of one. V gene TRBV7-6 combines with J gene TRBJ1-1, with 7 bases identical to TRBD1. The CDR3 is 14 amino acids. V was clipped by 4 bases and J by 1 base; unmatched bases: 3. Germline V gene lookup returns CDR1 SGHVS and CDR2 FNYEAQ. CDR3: CASSSGQENTEAFF. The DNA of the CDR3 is TGTGCCAGCAGCTCTGGACAGGAGAACACTGAAGCTTTCTTT.

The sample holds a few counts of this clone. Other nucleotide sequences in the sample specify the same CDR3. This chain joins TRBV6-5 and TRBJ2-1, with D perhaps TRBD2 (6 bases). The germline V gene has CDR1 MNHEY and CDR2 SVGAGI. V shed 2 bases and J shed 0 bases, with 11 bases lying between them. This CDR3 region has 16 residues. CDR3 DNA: TGTGCCAGCAGTTACCTACGGGGGAGCTCCTACAATGAGCAGTTCTTC. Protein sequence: CASSYLRGSSYNEQFF.

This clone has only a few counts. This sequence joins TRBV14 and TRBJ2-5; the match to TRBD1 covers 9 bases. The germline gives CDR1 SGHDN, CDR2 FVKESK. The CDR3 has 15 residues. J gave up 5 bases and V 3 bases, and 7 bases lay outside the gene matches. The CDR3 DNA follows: TGTGCCAGCAGCCACCTGACAGGGGGTGGTGAGACCCAGTACTTC. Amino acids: CASSHLTGGGETQYF.

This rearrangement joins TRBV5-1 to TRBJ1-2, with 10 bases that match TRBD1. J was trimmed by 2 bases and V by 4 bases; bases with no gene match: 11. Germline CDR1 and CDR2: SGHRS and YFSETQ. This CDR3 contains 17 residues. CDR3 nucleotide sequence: TGCGCCAGCAGCCCTCACCGACAGGGGGCTCTAAACTATGGCTACACCTTC. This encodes CASSPHRQGALNYGYTF. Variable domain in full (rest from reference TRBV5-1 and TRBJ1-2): KAGVTQTPRYLIKTRGQQVTLSCSPISGHRSVSWYQQTPGQGLQFLFEYFSETQRNKGNFPGRFSGRQFSNSRSEMNVSTLELGDSALYLCASSPHRQGALNYGYTFGSGTRLTVV.

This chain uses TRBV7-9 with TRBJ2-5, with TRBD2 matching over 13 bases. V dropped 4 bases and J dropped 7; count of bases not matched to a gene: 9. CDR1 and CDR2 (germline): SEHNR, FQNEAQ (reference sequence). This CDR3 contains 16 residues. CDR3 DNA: TGTGCCAGCAGCTCCCTACTAGCGGGGGGGCTGAGGACCCAGTACTTC. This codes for CASSSLLAGGLRTQYF.

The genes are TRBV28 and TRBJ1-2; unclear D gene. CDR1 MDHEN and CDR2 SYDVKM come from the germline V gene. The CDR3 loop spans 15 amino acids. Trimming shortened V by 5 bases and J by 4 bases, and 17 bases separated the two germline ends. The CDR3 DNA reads TGTGCCAGCAGTCTCCCGGAGGCGTTCCTCTATGGCTACACCTTC. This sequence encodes CASSLPEAFLYGYTF.

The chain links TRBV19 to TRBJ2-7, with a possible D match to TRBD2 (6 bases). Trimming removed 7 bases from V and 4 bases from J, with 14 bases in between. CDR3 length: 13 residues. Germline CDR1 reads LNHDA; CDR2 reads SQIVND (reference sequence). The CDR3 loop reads CASTGDGGYEQYF. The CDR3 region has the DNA TGTGCCAGTACGGGAGACGGGGGTTACGAGCAGTACTTC.

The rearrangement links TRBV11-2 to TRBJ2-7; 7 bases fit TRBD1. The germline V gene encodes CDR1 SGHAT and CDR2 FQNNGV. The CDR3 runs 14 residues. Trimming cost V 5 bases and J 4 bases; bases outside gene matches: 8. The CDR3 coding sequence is TGTGCCAGCAGCCTACACGACAGGGAATACGAGCAGTACTTC. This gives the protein CASSLHDREYEQYF.

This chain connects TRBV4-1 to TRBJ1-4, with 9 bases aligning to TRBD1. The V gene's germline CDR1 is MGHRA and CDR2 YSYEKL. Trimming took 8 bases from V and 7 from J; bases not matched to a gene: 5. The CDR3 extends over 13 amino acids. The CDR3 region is CASSDRGVEKLFF. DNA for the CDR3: TGCGCCAGCTCAGACAGGGGGGTTGAAAAACTGTTTTTT.

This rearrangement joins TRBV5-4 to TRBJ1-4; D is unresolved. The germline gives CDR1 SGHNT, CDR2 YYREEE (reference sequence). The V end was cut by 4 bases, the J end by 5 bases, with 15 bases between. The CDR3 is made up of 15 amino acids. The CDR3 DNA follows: TGTGCCAGCAGCGAGGAGGTGTACGGGAATGAAAAACTGTTTTTT. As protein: CASSEEVYGNEKLFF. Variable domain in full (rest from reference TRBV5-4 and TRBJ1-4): ETGVTQSPTHLIKTRGQQVTLRCSSQSGHNTVSWYQQALGQGPQFIFQYYREEENGRGNFPPRFSGLQFPNYSSELNVNALELDDSALYLCASSEEVYGNEKLFFGSGTQLSVL.

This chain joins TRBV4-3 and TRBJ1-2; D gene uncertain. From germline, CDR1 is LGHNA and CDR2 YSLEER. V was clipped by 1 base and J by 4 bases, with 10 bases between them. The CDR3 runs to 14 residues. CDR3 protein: CASSQAQQTYGYTF. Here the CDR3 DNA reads TGCGCCAGCAGCCAAGCACAGCAAACCTATGGCTACACCTTC.

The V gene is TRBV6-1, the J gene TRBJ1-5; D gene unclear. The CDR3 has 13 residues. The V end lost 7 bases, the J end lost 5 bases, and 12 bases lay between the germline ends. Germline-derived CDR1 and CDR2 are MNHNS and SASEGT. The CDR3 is CASNRQADQPQHF. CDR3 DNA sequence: TGTGCCAGCAATCGCCAGGCAGATCAGCCCCAGCATTTT.

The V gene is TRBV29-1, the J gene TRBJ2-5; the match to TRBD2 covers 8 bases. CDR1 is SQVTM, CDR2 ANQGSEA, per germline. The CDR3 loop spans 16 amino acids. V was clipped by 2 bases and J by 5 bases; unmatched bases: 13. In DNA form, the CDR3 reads TGCAGCGTTGAAAGAGGGCGCGGGGGGCGGGGTGAGACCCAGTACTTC. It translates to CSVERGRGGRGETQYF.

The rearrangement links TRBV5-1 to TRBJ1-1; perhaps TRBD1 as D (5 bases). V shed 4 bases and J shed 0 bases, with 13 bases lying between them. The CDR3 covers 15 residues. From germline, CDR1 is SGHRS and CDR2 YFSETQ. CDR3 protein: CASSGGTGMNTEAFF. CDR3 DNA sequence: TGCGCCAGCAGCGGGGGGACGGGGATGAACACTGAAGCTTTCTTT.

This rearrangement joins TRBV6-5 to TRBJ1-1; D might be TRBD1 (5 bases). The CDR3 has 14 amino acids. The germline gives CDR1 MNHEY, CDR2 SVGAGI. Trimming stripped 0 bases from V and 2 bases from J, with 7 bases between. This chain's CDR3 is CASSYSGDNTEAFF. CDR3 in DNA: TGTGCCAGCAGTTACTCAGGGGATAACACTGAAGCTTTCTTT.

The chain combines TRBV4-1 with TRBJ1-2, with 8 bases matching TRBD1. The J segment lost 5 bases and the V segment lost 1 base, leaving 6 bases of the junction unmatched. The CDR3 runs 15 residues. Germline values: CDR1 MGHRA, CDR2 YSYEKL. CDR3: CASSQGPGGGYGYTF. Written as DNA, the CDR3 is TGCGCCAGCAGCCAAGGCCCAGGGGGCGGATATGGCTACACCTTC.

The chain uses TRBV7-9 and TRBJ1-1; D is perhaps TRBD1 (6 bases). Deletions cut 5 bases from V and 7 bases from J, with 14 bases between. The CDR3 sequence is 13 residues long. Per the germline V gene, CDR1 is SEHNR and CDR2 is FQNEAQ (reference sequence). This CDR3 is CASSPRGGVEAFF. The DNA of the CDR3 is TGTGCCAGCAGCCCACGAGGGGGTGTTGAAGCTTTCTTT.

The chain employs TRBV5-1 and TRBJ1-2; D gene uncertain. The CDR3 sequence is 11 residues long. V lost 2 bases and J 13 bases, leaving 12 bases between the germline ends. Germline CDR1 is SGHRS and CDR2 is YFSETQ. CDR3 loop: CASSLEGLLTF. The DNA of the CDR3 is TGCGCCAGCAGCTTAGAGGGCCTGCTCACCTTC.

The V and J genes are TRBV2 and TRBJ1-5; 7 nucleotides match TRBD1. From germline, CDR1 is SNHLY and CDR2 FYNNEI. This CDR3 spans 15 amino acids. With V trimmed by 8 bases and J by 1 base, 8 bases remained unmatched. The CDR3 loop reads CASQERGPSNQPQHF. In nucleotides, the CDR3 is TGTGCCAGCCAGGAAAGGGGGCCGAGCAATCAGCCCCAGCATTTT.